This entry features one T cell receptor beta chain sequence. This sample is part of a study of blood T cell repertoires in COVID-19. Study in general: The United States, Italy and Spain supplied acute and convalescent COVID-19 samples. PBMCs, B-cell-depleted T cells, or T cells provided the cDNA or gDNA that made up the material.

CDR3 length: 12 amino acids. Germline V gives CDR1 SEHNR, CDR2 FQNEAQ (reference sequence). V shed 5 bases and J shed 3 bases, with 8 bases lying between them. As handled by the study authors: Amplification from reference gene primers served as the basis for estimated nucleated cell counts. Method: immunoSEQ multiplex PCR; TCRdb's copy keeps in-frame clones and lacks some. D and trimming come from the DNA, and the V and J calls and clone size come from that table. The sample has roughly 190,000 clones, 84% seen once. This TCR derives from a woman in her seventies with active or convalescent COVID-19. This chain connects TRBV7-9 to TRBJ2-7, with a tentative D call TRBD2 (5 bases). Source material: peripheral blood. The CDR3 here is CASSIRDYEQYF. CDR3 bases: TGTGCCAGCAGCATTCGGGACTACGAGCAGTACTTC.